The 15 T cell receptor beta chains given below trace back to one sample, sequenced in a study of T-cell memory formation after mild COVID-19. Each CDR3 protein gets one entry after TCRdb re-called the 5' RACE reads with MiXCR. This table holds approximately 82,000 distinct CDR3 sequences, over 10% found once. The sample consisted of PBMCs or a T cell subset sorted from them (not recorded which). These receptors all come from a man between 18 and 35 years old who had mild COVID-19 (a few samples of this study predate the infection). Cell type and time point are not known.

This clonotype was counted only a few times. This chain connects TRBV12-3 or TRBV12-4 to TRBJ2-1; maybe TRBD2 (5 bases). The CDR3 runs 15 residues. Trimming left V 5 bases short and J 6 bases short, with 17 bases between. The CDR3 DNA is TGTGCCAGCAGTCCCTGGGCGGGCTCAGGCAATGAGCAGTTCTTC. Amino acid sequence: CASSPWAGSGNEQFF.

This chain uses TRBV20-1 with TRBJ2-1; D is perhaps TRBD1 or TRBD2 (6 bases each). This CDR3 comprises 14 residues. Germline CDR1 reads DFQATT; CDR2 reads SNEGSKA (reference sequence). V was clipped by 6 bases and J by 0 bases, with 12 bases between them. The CDR3 is CSARGVLSYNEQFF. The CDR3 nucleotides are TGCAGTGCAAGGGGGGTCCTCTCCTACAATGAGCAGTTCTTC.

The chain recombines TRBV7-9 with TRBJ1-2, with TRBD1 identical over 11 bases. CDR1 is SEHNR, CDR2 FQNEAQ, per germline (reference sequence). This CDR3 comprises 15 residues. The ends lost 1 base at V and 6 bases at J; junction bases unmatched: 4. This chain's CDR3 is CASSLEGQGVHGYTF. The CDR3 DNA reads TGTGCCAGCAGCTTAGAGGGACAGGGGGTTCATGGCTACACCTTC.

In this sample, this clonotype is medium-sized (0.01 to 0.1%). J is TRBJ2-1 and V is TRBV27; the match to TRBD2 covers 8 bases. Germline V gene sequence: CDR1 MNHEY, CDR2 SMNVEV (reference sequence). With 5 bases clipped from V and 6 bases from J, the junction kept 9 bases outside the gene matches. This CDR3 contains 15 residues. This CDR3 is CASSLSGGPANEQFF. In DNA, the CDR3 is TGTGCCAGCAGTCTAAGCGGGGGCCCAGCCAATGAGCAGTTCTTC.

This rearrangement joins TRBV5-4 to TRBJ1-4; no definite D call. The CDR3 consists of 15 residues. The V end lost 3 bases, the J end lost 0 bases, and 9 bases lay between the germline ends. Per the germline V gene, CDR1 is SGHNT and CDR2 is YYREEE (reference sequence). The CDR3 protein is CASSWTTSTNEKLFF. CDR3 bases: TGTGCCAGCAGCTGGACTACGTCAACTAATGAAAAACTGTTTTTT.

J is TRBJ2-1 and V is TRBV5-1; 11 bases map to TRBD2. The V segment lost 1 base and the J segment 4 bases; nucleotides outside the gene matches: 4. CDR1 and CDR2 from the germline V gene are SGHRS and YFSETQ. The CDR3 loop spans 16 amino acids. CDR3 nucleotide sequence: TGCGCCAGCAGCTTGAGGCTAGCGGGGGGTTACAATGAGCAGTTCTTC. Translation: CASSLRLAGGYNEQFF.

The rearrangement uses TRBV13 and TRBJ1-1, with D possibly being TRBD1 (5 bases). V lost 7 bases to trimming and J lost 1 base, with 10 bases between them. Germline V CDR1 and CDR2: PRHDT, FYEKMQ (reference sequence). The CDR3 covers 13 residues. The CDR3 loop is CASTWGGNTEAFF. The CDR3 DNA reads as TGTGCCAGCACCTGGGGGGGGAACACTGAAGCTTTCTTT.

This clonotype was counted between two and nine times. The J gene is TRBJ2-7, the V gene TRBV5-6; D is ambiguous. Trimming pared 0 bases from V and 0 bases from J, leaving 4 bases between. The germline V gene encodes CDR1 SGHDT and CDR2 YYEEEE. This CDR3 contains 13 residues. For the CDR3, the DNA is TGTGCCAGCAGCTTGGGCAGCTCCTACGAGCAGTACGTC. This translates into CASSLGSSYEQYV.

The CDR3 sequence: CASSYADEQFF. The CDR3 DNA is TGTGCCAGCAGTTACGCAGATGAGCAGTTCTTC. V gene TRBV6-2 or TRBV6-3 combines with J gene TRBJ2-1; D is uncertain. The germline V gene has CDR1 MNHEY and CDR2 SVGEGT. CDR3 length: 11 amino acids. V was trimmed by 2 bases and J by 8 bases, leaving 4 bases between them.

The gene calls are TRBV7-2 and TRBJ2-7; 10 bases match TRBD2. CDR3 length: 15 amino acids. The germline gives CDR1 SGHTA, CDR2 FQGNSA. V shed 4 bases, J shed 3 bases, and the junction held 6 bases outside the gene matches. CDR3 loop: CASSSSGGANYEQYF. CDR3 bases: TGTGCCAGCAGCTCAAGCGGGGGGGCGAACTACGAGCAGTACTTC. The whole variable domain, filled in from reference TRBV7-2 and TRBJ2-7, reads GAGVSQSPSNKVTEKGKDVELRCDPISGHTALYWYRQSLGQGLEFLIYFQGNSAPDKSGLPSDRFSAERTGGSVSTLTIQRTQQEDSAVYLCASSSSGGANYEQYFGPGTRLTVT.

The chain uses TRBV7-6 and TRBJ2-6, with TRBD2 as a possible D gene (6 bases). This CDR3 has 10 amino acids. Germline CDR1 reads SGHVS; CDR2 reads FNYEAQ. The CDR3 DNA follows: TGTGCGAGCGGGTCCTCCGTACTGACTTTC. Its protein is CASGSSVLTF.

This clonotype appeared many times. The chain is built from TRBV5-1 and TRBJ2-1; D is unresolved. V was cut by 0 bases and J by 2 bases, with 9 bases left in between. From germline, CDR1 is SGHRS and CDR2 YFSETQ. There are 15 residues in the CDR3. CDR3 sequence: CASSLAGGTYNEQFF. CDR3 DNA sequence: TGCGCCAGCAGCTTGGCCGGCGGAACCTACAATGAGCAGTTCTTC.

This clonotype was recorded a few times. J is TRBJ1-1 and V is TRBV6-6; D is unclear. V was pared by 6 bases and J by 2 bases, with 13 bases between. The germline V gene encodes CDR1 MNHNY and CDR2 SVGAGI (reference sequence). The CDR3 totals 14 residues. In DNA, the CDR3 is TGTGCCAGCAGCCCCAAGGGCACAAACACTGAAGCTTTCTTT. As protein: CASSPKGTNTEAFF.

V and J are TRBV2 and TRBJ2-3; D might be TRBD2 (5 bases). The germline V gene has CDR1 SNHLY and CDR2 FYNNEI. Between the trimmed V and J ends, which lost 4 bases and 2 bases, there was a span of 16 bases. The CDR3 covers 16 residues. CDR3 residues: CASSGGGPSLTDTQYF. CDR3 coding DNA: TGTGCCAGCAGTGGTGGCGGGCCCTCCCTCACAGATACGCAGTATTTT.

V usage is TRBV25-1 and J usage is TRBJ2-7; TRBD1 agrees at 8 bases. The CDR3 loop spans 14 amino acids. Germline V gives CDR1 MGHDK, CDR2 SYGVNS. V lost 2 bases, J lost 4 bases, and 4 bases stayed unmatched. This chain's CDR3 is CASSEGTGVYEQYF. In nucleotides, the CDR3 is TGTGCCAGCAGTGAAGGGACAGGCGTTTACGAGCAGTACTTC.